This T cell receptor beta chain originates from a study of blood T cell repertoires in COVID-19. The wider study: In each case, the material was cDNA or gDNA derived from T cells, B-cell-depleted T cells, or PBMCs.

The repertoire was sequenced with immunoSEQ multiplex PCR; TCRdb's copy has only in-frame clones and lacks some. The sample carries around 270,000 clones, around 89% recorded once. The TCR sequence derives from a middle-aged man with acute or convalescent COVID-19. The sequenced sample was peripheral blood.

Here the CDR3 DNA reads TGTGCCAGCAGTTTGGCAGGGAATGGCTACACCTTC. Protein sequence: CASSLAGNGYTF. The chain combines TRBV27 with TRBJ1-2, with TRBD1 as a possible D gene (5 bases). The CDR3 is 12 residues long. The V and J ends lost 3 bases and 6 bases respectively, with 8 bases between them. The germline V gene has CDR1 MNHEY and CDR2 SMNVEV (reference sequence).